This T cell receptor beta chain was obtained from a study of control samples from healthy donors and cancer patients. With 3 bases removed from V and 6 bases from J, the gap between germline ends came to 14 bases. Per the germline V gene, CDR1 is GTSNPN and CDR2 is SVGIG (reference sequence). The CDR3 covers 13 residues. Profiling relied on immunoSEQ multiplex PCR, and the TCRdb table lists in-frame clones only, not all of them. The sample has about 71,000 clones; roughly 91% are singletons. The chain carries TRBV30 and TRBJ1-1, with D perhaps matching TRBD1 (6 bases). Sequencing used PBMCs. The clonotype was recovered from a man aged 55 to 70 with lung cancer. Here the CDR3 DNA reads TGTGCCTGGAGGGGTCAGGGGCGGTCTGAAGCTTTCTTT. Translating it yields CAWRGQGRSEAFF. The whole variable domain, filled in from reference TRBV30 and TRBJ1-1, reads SQTIHQWPATLVQPVGSPLSLECTVEGTSNPNLYWYRQAAGRGLQLLFYSVGIGQISSEVPQNLSASRPQDRQFILSSKKLLLSDSGFYLCAWRGQGRSEAFFGQGTRLTVV.